These 3 T cell receptor beta chains share one sample of origin, sequenced in a study of shared clonotypes between healthy human individuals. Using immunoSEQ multiplex PCR, the repertoire was profiled, and TCRdb retains in-frame clones only, with some absent. Among 2,500,000 or so clones listed, roughly 90% were seen once. Sample: naive CD4+ T cells from PBMCs. The subset here: CD45RA+ positively selected. The receptor source for this set is a man younger than 35 in good health. Some clones in this sample may be carry-over from other donors' samples.

The J gene is TRBJ2-1, the V gene TRBV7-6; 7 nucleotides line up with TRBD2. The J segment lost 5 bases and the V segment lost 5 bases, leaving 15 bases of the junction unmatched. This CDR3 is built from 17 residues. The germline CDR1 and CDR2 sequences are SGHVS and FNYEAQ. The CDR3 DNA is TGTGCCAGCAGCCGATTCCCCCCCAGCGGGGACCACAATGAGCAGTTCTTC. Protein: CASSRFPPSGDHNEQFF.

The chain has TRBV30 and TRBJ2-1; D uncertain. This CDR3 has 12 residues. The V end lost 0 bases, the J end lost 9 bases, and 9 bases lay between the germline ends. Germline CDR1 is GTSNPN and CDR2 is SVGIG (reference sequence). The CDR3 nucleotides are TGTGCCTGGAGTGTCATAGATACTGAGCAGTTCTTC. This codes for CAWSVIDTEQFF.

This clone showed up just once. As DNA, the CDR3 is TGTGCCAGCAGCGTGAACCGGGACAGACCCTACTACGAGCAGTACTTC. Residues: CASSVNRDRPYYEQYF. The chain has TRBV7-8 and TRBJ2-7; TRBD1 aligns across 7 bases. The germline V gene encodes CDR1 SGHVS and CDR2 FQNEAQ. The CDR3 is 16 residues long. Losses at the gene ends were 5 bases for V and 3 bases for J; bases not matched to a gene: 13.